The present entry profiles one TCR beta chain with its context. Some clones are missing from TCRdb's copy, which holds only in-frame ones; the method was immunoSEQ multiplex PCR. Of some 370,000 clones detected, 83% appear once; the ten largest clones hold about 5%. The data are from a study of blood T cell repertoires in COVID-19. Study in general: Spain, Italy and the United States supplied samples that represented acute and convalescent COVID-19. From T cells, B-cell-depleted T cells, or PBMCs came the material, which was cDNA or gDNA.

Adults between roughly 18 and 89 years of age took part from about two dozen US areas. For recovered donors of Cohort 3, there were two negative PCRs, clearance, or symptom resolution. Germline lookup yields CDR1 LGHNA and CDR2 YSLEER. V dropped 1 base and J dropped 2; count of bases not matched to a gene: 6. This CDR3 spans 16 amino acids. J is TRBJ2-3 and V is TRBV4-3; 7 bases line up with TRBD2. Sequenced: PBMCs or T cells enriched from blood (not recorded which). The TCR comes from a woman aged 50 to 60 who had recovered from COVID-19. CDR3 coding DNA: TGCGCCAGCAGCCAAGGAGCTAGCGGACTCACAGATACGCAGTATTTT. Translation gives CASSQGASGLTDTQYF.